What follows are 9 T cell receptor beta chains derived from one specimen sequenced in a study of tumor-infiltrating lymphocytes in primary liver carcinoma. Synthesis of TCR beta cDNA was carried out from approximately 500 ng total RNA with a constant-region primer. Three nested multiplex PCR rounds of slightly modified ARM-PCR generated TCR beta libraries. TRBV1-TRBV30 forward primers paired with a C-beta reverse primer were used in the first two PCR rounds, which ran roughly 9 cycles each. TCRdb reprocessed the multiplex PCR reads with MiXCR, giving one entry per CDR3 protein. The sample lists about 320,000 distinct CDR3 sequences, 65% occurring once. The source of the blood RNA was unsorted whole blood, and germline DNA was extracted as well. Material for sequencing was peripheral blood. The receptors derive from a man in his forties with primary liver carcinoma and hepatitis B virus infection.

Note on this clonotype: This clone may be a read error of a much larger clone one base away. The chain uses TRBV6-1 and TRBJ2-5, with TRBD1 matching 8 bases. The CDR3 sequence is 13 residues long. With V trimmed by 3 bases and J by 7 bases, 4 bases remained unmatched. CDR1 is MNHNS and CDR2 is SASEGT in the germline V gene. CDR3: CASSDQGALTQYF. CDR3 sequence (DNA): TGTGCCAGCAGTGACCAGGGGGCGTTGACCCAGTACTTC.

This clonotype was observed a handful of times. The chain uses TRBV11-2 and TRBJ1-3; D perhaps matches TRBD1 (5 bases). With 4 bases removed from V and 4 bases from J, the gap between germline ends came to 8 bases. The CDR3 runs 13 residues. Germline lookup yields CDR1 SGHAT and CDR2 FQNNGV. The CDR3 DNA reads TGTGCCAGCAGCTCCGGGGGGGGAAACACCATATATTTT. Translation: CASSSGGGNTIYF.

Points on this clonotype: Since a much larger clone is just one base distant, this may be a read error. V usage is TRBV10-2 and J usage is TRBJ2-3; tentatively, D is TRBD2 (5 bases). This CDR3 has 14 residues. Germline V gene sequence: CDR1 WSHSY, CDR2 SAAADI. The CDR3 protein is CASSELASTDTRYF. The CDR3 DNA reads TGCGCCAGCAGTGAATTGGCTAGCACAGATACGCGGTATTTT.

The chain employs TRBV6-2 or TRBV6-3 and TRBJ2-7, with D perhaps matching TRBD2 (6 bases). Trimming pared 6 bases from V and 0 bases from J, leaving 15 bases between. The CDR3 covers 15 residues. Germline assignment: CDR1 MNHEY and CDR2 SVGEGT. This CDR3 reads CASRDRLEASYEQYF. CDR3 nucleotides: TGTGCCAGCAGGGACCGACTAGAGGCCTCCTACGAGCAGTACTTC.

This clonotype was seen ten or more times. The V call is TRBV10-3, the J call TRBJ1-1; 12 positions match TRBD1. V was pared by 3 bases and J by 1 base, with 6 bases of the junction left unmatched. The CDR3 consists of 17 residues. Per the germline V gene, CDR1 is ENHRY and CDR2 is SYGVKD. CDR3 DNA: TGTGCCATCAGTGAACCCGGGACAGGGGGCGCGAACACTGAAGCTTTCTTT. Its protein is CAISEPGTGGANTEAFF.

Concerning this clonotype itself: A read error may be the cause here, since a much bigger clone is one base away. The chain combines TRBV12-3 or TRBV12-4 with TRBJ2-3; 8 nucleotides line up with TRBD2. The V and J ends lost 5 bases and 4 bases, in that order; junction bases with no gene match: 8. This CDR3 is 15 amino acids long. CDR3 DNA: TGTGCCAGCAGTCTGCAGCGGGAGAGGCCAGATACGCAGTATTTT. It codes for CASSLQRERPDTQYF.

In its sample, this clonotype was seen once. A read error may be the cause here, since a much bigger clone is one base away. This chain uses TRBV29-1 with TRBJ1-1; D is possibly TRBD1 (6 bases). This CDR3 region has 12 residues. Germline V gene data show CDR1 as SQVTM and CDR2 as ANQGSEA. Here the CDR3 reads CCVVGGNTEAFF. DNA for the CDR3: TGCTGCGTTGTAGGGGGGAACACTGAAGCTTTCTTT.

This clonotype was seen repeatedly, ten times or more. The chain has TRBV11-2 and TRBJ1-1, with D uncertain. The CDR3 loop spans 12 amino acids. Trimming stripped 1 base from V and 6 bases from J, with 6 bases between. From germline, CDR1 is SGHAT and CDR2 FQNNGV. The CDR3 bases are TGTGCCAGCAGCTTAGGGTTAGCTGAAGCTTTCTTT. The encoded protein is CASSLGLAEAFF.

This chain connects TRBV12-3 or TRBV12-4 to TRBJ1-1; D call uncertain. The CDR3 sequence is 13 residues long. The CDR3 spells CVNSLHWDTEAFF. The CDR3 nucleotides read TGTGTCAACAGTTTGCACTGGGACACTGAAGCTTTCTTT.